One and the same sample provided the 2 T cell receptor beta chains below, sequenced in a study of T cells in Graves' hyperthyroidism and ophthalmopathy (dated by TCRdb to between 2019 and 2020). The library was made by multiplex PCR. TCRdb names Illumina HiSeq 2000 as the instrument used. The TCR beta CDR3 regions were amplified from RNA transcripts. The TCR CDR3 was subjected to a first round of RT-PCR using the HTBI primer set and the Qiagen OneStep RT-PCR kit. The public sequencing data were trimmed at Q25 with fastp and processed into clonotypes with MiXCR by TCRdb, which kept only in-frame beta chains. Rows with one shared CDR3 protein collapse into an entry with the most common genes and DNA. For this sample the table gives more than 550,000 distinct CDR3 sequences, of which around 20% were detected only once. 16% of the sample is held by the ten biggest clonotypes. Sequencing input: blood. All receptors come from a woman in her 50s with Graves' hyperthyroidism that later progressed to Graves' ophthalmopathy.

The chain is built from TRBV2 and TRBJ1-6, with D tentatively TRBD1 (5 bases). The CDR3 is made up of 14 amino acids. Deletions cut 2 bases from V and 10 bases from J, with 12 bases between. Germline lookup yields CDR1 SNHLY and CDR2 FYNNEI. The CDR3 spells CASSERGRGSPLHF. The CDR3 DNA sequence: TGTGCCAGCAGTGAAAGGGGCCGGGGCTCACCCCTCCACTTT.

The chain joins TRBV11-3 to TRBJ2-5; TRBD2 might be the D (6 bases). The length of the CDR3 is 15 residues. V lost 5 bases to trimming and J lost 5 bases, with 18 bases between them. The V gene's germline CDR1 is SGHNT and CDR2 YENEEA. CDR3 protein: CASSRSVGLAETQYF. CDR3 in DNA: TGTGCCAGCAGCCGAAGCGTAGGGCTAGCGGAGACCCAGTACTTC.